The 27 T cell receptor beta chains below were found in one sample sequenced in a study of response to subunit inactivated influenza vaccine. TCRdb ran MiXCR on the RT-PCR reads and lists one entry per CDR3 protein. Among 700,000 to 900,000 distinct CDR3 sequences listed, about 20% were seen once. This specimen consisted of PBMCs from blood, obtained 4 to 6 days after vaccination. The receptor set was obtained from a man between 45 and 60 years old who received an inactivated influenza vaccine.

This clonotype showed up just a few times. The chain is built from TRBV7-9 and TRBJ2-5; D perhaps matches TRBD1 (5 bases). Germline CDR1 reads SEHNR; CDR2 reads FQNEAQ (reference sequence). The CDR3 spans 16 residues. V lost 2 bases and J lost 7, with 20 bases in between. In DNA, the CDR3 is TGTGCCAGCAGCTTACCGATCCCGTTGGGTAGGGGGACCCAGTACTTC. The encoded protein is CASSLPIPLGRGTQYF.

This chain uses TRBV2 with TRBJ2-7, with 11 bases lining up with TRBD2. The CDR3 consists of 16 residues. CDR1 and CDR2 from the germline V gene are SNHLY and FYNNEI. Trimming took 2 bases from V and 2 from J; bases not matched to a gene: 5. DNA of the CDR3: TGTGCCAGCAGTGAATTTGTTAGCGGGGGGGCCTACGAGCAGTACTTC. This translates into CASSEFVSGGAYEQYF.

This clonotype was counted between two and nine times. This rearrangement joins TRBV5-5 to TRBJ1-2; no clear D gene. The V and J ends lost 1 base and 2 bases respectively, with 18 bases between them. The CDR3 runs 17 residues. CDR1 is SGHKS, CDR2 YYEKEE, per germline (reference sequence). CDR3 residues: CASSLSHRERPNYGYTF. CDR3 bases: TGTGCCAGCAGCTTGTCCCATAGGGAAAGACCCAACTATGGCTACACCTTC.

There are a few counts of this clonotype. The V call is TRBV6-1, the J call TRBJ2-1; D perhaps matches TRBD2 (5 bases). Trimming removed 6 bases at V and 7 bases at J, with 19 bases between. Germline CDR1 reads MNHNS; CDR2 reads SASEGT. CDR3 length equals 15 residues. CDR3 in amino acids: CASSRPSGKANEQFF. The CDR3 DNA reads as TGTGCCAGCAGCCGCCCCAGCGGAAAAGCGAATGAGCAGTTCTTC.

The chain joins TRBV2 to TRBJ2-2, with 8 bases lining up with TRBD1. The germline V gene encodes CDR1 SNHLY and CDR2 FYNNEI. The CDR3 extends over 17 amino acids. J gave up 3 bases and V 1 base, and 7 bases lay outside the gene matches. CDR3 protein: CASSEGTGKWDTGELFF. The CDR3 DNA reads as TGTGCCAGCAGTGAAGGGACAGGGAAGTGGGACACCGGGGAGCTGTTTTTT.

This clonotype was picked up a small number of times. The genes are TRBV20-1 and TRBJ2-6; 10 positions agree with TRBD2. This CDR3 is 16 amino acids long. Germline values: CDR1 DFQATT, CDR2 SNEGSKA (reference sequence). V lost 6 bases to trimming and J lost 3 bases; unmatched junction nucleotides: 8. CDR3 coding DNA: TGCAGTGCCCCTCCCCTAGCGGGAGTTGGGGCCAACGTCCTGACTTTC. The encoded protein is CSAPPLAGVGANVLTF.

The chain combines TRBV7-9 with TRBJ2-5; D uncertain. CDR1 SEHNR and CDR2 FQNEAQ come from the germline V gene (reference sequence). Trimming removed 5 bases from V and 3 bases from J, with 13 bases in between. The CDR3 runs to 14 residues. CDR3: CASSKNWFEETQYF. The CDR3 DNA is TGTGCCAGCAGCAAGAATTGGTTTGAAGAGACCCAGTACTTC.

A few counts support this clonotype. The chain has TRBV6-5 and TRBJ2-5, with 11 bases that match TRBD2. Germline V gene sequence: CDR1 MNHEY, CDR2 SVGAGI. This CDR3 has 15 residues. J lost 7 bases, V lost 2 bases, and 6 bases had no gene match. CDR3: CASSYASGRRVTQYF. CDR3 nucleotide sequence: TGTGCCAGCAGTTACGCTAGCGGGAGGAGAGTGACCCAGTACTTC.

The chain is built from TRBV7-2 and TRBJ2-1; D not resolved. This CDR3 contains 13 residues. Deletions cut 5 bases from V and 11 bases from J, with 16 bases between. Germline assignment: CDR1 SGHTA and CDR2 FQGNSA. The CDR3 DNA is TGTGCCAGCAGCCCCGCCCAAATAGGGAAGCAGTTCTTC. Its translation is CASSPAQIGKQFF.

This chain connects TRBV20-1 to TRBJ1-1; unclear D gene. The V gene lost 3 bases and the J gene lost 0 bases, with 14 bases spanning the gap. Germline lookup yields CDR1 DFQATT and CDR2 SNEGSKA (reference sequence). The CDR3 loop spans 15 amino acids. CDR3 nucleotides: TGCAGTGCTAGTCTCGCTCGACACTTGAACACTGAAGCTTTCTTT. It specifies CSASLARHLNTEAFF.

The CDR3: CASSYRTGTYTEAFF. In nucleotides, the CDR3 is TGCGCCAGCAGCTACAGGACAGGTACCTACACTGAAGCTTTCTTT. The chain couples TRBV5-1 to TRBJ1-1; 7 bases map to TRBD1. J was trimmed by 3 bases and V by 3 bases; bases with no gene match: 8. The CDR3 has 15 amino acids. CDR1 and CDR2 (germline): SGHRS, YFSETQ.

With respect to this clonotype: A read error may account for a junction end that differs from germline. This chain uses TRBV20-1 with TRBJ1-6; 8 bases map to TRBD1. Germline V gives CDR1 DFQATT, CDR2 SNEGSKA (reference sequence). This CDR3 comprises 13 residues. The CDR3 sequence is CSAGDRGTAPLHF. In DNA form, the CDR3 reads TGCAGTGCTGGAGACAGGGGAACGGCACCCCTCCACTTT.

The V gene is TRBV4-1, the J gene TRBJ1-2; weak D call: TRBD1 (5 bases). The V gene lost 1 base and the J gene lost 4 bases, with 22 bases spanning the gap. This CDR3 has 18 amino acids. The germline V gene has CDR1 MGHRA and CDR2 YSYEKL. Written as DNA, the CDR3 is TGCGCCAGCAGCCAAGGATCATTATCGCGCCTTGGGGGCTATGGCTACACCTTC. Translated, it gives CASSQGSLSRLGGYGYTF.

The chain links TRBV4-3 to TRBJ2-1, with 8 bases that match TRBD1. CDR3 length: 15 residues. The germline V gene has CDR1 LGHNA and CDR2 YSLEER. Trimming took 1 base from V and 7 from J; bases not matched to a gene: 6. CDR3 in DNA: TGCGCCAGCAGCCAAGGACAGGGGAGGCGGAATGAGCAGTTCTTC. Protein: CASSQGQGRRNEQFF.

In its sample, this clonotype was seen many times. This sequence joins TRBV15 and TRBJ2-3; D is unclear. The CDR3 contains 15 residues. Trimming pared 0 bases from V and 4 bases from J, leaving 11 bases between. The germline gives CDR1 LNHNV, CDR2 YYDKDF (reference sequence). DNA for the CDR3: TGTGCCACCAGCAGAGATACTTACGGAGCAGATACGCAGTATTTT. Translation: CATSRDTYGADTQYF.

This clonotype was found a few times. The chain combines TRBV20-1 with TRBJ2-5; D unresolved. CDR1 is DFQATT and CDR2 is SNEGSKA in the germline V gene (reference sequence). The CDR3 runs to 13 residues. V dropped 3 bases and J dropped 4 bases, with 12 bases sitting between them. This CDR3 reads CSASPLSIETQYF. For the CDR3, the DNA is TGCAGTGCTAGCCCCTTAAGCATAGAGACCCAGTACTTC.

The genes are TRBV7-9 and TRBJ2-7; 13 bases fit TRBD2. This CDR3 spans 15 amino acids. Germline-derived CDR1 and CDR2 are SEHNR and FQNEAQ (reference sequence). After removal of 4 bases from V and 6 bases from J, the junction contained 6 bases not matched to a gene. This chain's CDR3 is CASSSRTSGRLEQYF. CDR3 coding DNA: TGTGCCAGCAGCTCAAGGACTAGCGGGAGACTCGAGCAGTACTTC.

This clonotype has just a few counts. The chain uses TRBV11-2 and TRBJ2-1, with TRBD1 as a possible D gene (6 bases). The germline V gene has CDR1 SGHAT and CDR2 FQNNGV. The V end lost 0 bases, the J end lost 7 bases, and 19 bases lay between the germline ends. CDR3 length: 17 residues. The CDR3 DNA follows: TGTGCCAGCAGCTTAGAGTTGTATGCAGGGACAATTAATGAGCAGTTCTTC. It specifies CASSLELYAGTINEQFF.

This clonotype has a handful of counts. This chain joins TRBV7-2 and TRBJ2-7, with TRBD1 identical over 7 bases. The CDR3 totals 15 residues. V lost 4 bases and J lost 6; bases outside the gene matches: 12. The germline gives CDR1 SGHTA, CDR2 FQGNSA. The CDR3 DNA reads as TGTGCCAGCAGCTCCTACAGGGGAATCTTGGTCGAGCAGTACTTC. This gives the protein CASSSYRGILVEQYF.

The rearrangement links TRBV12-3 or TRBV12-4 to TRBJ2-1, with unresolved D. Trimming cost V 5 bases and J 8 bases, with 16 bases left between them. CDR3 length equals 14 residues. CDR3 region: CASSRSGPLDEQFF. CDR3 in DNA: TGTGCCAGCAGTCGCTCGGGCCCCTTGGATGAGCAGTTCTTC.

In its sample, this clonotype was seen a few times. The V call is TRBV29-1, the J call TRBJ2-3; TRBD1 matches at 10 bases. CDR3 length: 15 amino acids. Germline V gene sequence: CDR1 SQVTM, CDR2 ANQGSEA. Trimming removed 7 bases from V and 5 bases from J; junction bases left unmatched: 12. The DNA of the CDR3 is TGCAGCGCAGACAGGGGGCGGATTAAGGGAGATACGCAGTATTTT. Its translation is CSADRGRIKGDTQYF.

V is TRBV7-9 and J is TRBJ2-1; 7 positions agree with TRBD1. Looked up from germline, CDR1 is SEHNR and CDR2 is FQNEAQ (reference sequence). V lost 3 bases, J lost 14 bases, and 10 bases stayed unmatched. This CDR3 has 13 residues. The CDR3, as DNA: TGTGCCAGCAGCTTCCGACAGGGCCTAGATGAGTTCTTC. This sequence encodes CASSFRQGLDEFF.

This clonotype was observed a few times. The chain links TRBV11-2 to TRBJ2-7; 7 bases line up with TRBD2. Germline CDR1 is SGHAT and CDR2 is FQNNGV. This CDR3 is 18 amino acids long. The V and J ends lost 2 bases and 5 bases, in that order; junction bases with no gene match: 18. The CDR3 loop is CASSLLSSGGGVDNEQYF. In DNA, the CDR3 is TGTGCCAGCAGCTTACTAAGTTCGGGGGGAGGGGTGGATAACGAGCAGTACTTC.

The rearrangement uses TRBV20-1 and TRBJ2-5; TRBD1 might be the D (6 bases). Germline CDR1 reads DFQATT; CDR2 reads SNEGSKA (reference sequence). Trimming stripped 4 bases from V and 5 bases from J, with 11 bases between. CDR3 length equals 12 residues. Written as DNA, the CDR3 is TGCAGTGCTATTGGGGGCGGGGAGACCCAGTACTTC. This sequence encodes CSAIGGGETQYF.

V usage is TRBV10-3 and J usage is TRBJ1-3; D call uncertain. Germline loops: CDR1 ENHRY, CDR2 SYGVKD. The CDR3 totals 16 residues. Trimming cost V 3 bases and J 0 bases, with 12 bases left between them. In nucleotides, the CDR3 is TGTGCCATCAGTGACCCCCTCCGGTCCTCTGGAAACACCATATATTTT. This codes for CAISDPLRSSGNTIYF.

J is TRBJ2-3 and V is TRBV20-1, with no clear D. This CDR3 comprises 14 residues. V was shortened by 3 bases and J by 0 bases, with 10 bases between the two germline ends. The germline CDR1 and CDR2 sequences are DFQATT and SNEGSKA (reference sequence). Here the CDR3 reads CSASIQSSTDTQYF. The CDR3 bases are TGCAGTGCTAGCATCCAGAGTAGCACAGATACGCAGTATTTT.

V is TRBV5-1 and J is TRBJ1-1; 8 bases agree with TRBD1. V dropped 4 bases and J dropped 6; count of bases not matched to a gene: 11. This CDR3 has 15 amino acids. The germline gives CDR1 SGHRS, CDR2 YFSETQ. The CDR3: CASSPNIGQGAEAFF. As DNA, the CDR3 is TGCGCCAGCAGCCCCAACATTGGACAGGGAGCTGAAGCTTTCTTT.